Here is one TCR beta chain with its context. The sample comes from a study of blood T cell repertoires in COVID-19. This table comes from immunoSEQ multiplex PCR, and its TCRdb copy is limited to in-frame clones, with some not included. The sample lists some 230,000 clones; about 88% were seen once. With 5 bases removed from V and 1 base from J, the gap between germline ends came to 21 bases. This CDR3 is built from 18 residues. Germline V CDR1 and CDR2: LNHDA, SQIVND (reference sequence). The clonotype was recovered from a woman aged 45-65 years with COVID-19, enrolled during active disease. Input material: peripheral blood. The chain couples TRBV19 to TRBJ1-3, with a weak D call TRBD1 (6 bases). In DNA form, the CDR3 reads TGTGCCAGTAGTGCCCCCAGGGGACCCGGGCGGTCTGGAAACACCATATATTTT. Protein: CASSAPRGPGRSGNTIYF.